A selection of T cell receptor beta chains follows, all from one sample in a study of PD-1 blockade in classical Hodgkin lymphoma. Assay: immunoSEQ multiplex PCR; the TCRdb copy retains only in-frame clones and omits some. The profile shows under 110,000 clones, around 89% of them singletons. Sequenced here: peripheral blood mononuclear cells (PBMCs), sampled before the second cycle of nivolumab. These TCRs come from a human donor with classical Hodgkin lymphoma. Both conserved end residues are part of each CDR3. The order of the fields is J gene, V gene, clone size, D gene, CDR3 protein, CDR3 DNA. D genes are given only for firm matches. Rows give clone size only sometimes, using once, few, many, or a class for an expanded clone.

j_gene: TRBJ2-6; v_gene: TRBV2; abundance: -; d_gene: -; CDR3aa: CASSGARASGANVLTF; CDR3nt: TGTGCCAGCAGTGGAGCCAGGGCATCTGGGGCCAACGTCCTGACTTTC
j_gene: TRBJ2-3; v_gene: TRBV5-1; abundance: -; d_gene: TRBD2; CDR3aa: CASSLSSGGFTDTQYF; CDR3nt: TGCGCCAGCAGCTTGTCGAGCGGGGGATTCACAGATACGCAGTATTTT
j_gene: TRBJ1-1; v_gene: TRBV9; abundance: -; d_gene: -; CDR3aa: CASSVWGASNTEAFF; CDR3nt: TGTGCCAGCAGCGTTTGGGGGGCCTCGAACACTGAAGCTTTCTTT
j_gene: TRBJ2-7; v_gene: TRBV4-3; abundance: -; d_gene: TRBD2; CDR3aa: CASSQDSGEQYF; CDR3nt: TGCGCCAGCAGCCAAGATAGCGGGGAGCAGTACTTC
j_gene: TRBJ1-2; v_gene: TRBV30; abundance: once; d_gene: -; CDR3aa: CAWNPGTLLGYGYTF; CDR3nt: TGTGCCTGGAACCCCGGCACATTGTTGGGCTATGGCTACACCTTC
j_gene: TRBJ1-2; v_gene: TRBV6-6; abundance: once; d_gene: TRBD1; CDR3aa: CASSFTGQGNYGYTF; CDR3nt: TGTGCCAGCAGTTTTACTGGACAGGGTAACTATGGCTACACCTTC
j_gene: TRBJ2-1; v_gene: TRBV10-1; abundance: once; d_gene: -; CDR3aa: CASRDGYNEQFF; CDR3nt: TGCGCCAGCAGGGACGGCTACAATGAGCAGTTCTTC
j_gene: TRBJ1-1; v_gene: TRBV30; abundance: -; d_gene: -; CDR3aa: CAWGMGDNLETEAFF; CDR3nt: TGTGCCTGGGGGATGGGGGACAACCTCGAGACTGAAGCTTTCTTT
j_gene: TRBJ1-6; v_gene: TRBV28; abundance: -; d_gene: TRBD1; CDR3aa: CASSLLGDRYNSPLHF; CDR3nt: TGTGCCAGCAGTTTATTAGGGGACAGATATAATTCACCCCTCCACTTT
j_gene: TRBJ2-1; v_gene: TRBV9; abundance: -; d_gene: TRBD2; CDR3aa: CASSVDPPLLAGLYNEQFF; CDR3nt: TGTGCCAGCAGCGTAGACCCCCCCCTTCTAGCGGGGCTCTACAATGAGCAGTTCTTC
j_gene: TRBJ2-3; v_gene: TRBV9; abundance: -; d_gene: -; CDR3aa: CASSPPLGTQYF; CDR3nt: TGTGCCAGCAGCCCCCCCCTTGGTACGCAGTATTTT
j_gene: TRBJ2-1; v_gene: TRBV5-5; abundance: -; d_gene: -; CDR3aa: CASSFWPPKVYNEQFF; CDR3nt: TGTGCCAGCAGCTTCTGGCCACCAAAAGTCTACAATGAGCAGTTCTTC
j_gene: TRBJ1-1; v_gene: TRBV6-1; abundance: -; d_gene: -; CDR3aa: CASSVGETEAFF; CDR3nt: TGTGCCAGCAGTGTCGGGGAAACTGAAGCTTTCTTT
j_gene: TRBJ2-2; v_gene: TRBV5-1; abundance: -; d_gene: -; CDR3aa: CASSSGPTGKELFF; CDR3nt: TGCGCCAGCAGCTCGGGACCGACCGGGAAGGAGCTGTTTTTT
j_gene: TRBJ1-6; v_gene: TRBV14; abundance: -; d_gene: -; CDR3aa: CASSQDLGNSPLHF; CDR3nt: TGTGCCAGCAGCCAAGATTTAGGGAATTCACCCCTCCACTTT
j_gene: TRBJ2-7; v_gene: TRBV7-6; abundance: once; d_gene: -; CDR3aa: CASSSFPGMVHYEQYF; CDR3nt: TGTGCCAGCAGCTCGTTCCCGGGAATGGTCCACTACGAGCAGTACTTC
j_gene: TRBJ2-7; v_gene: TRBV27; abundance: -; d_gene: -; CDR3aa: CASSHNYEQYF; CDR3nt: TGTGCCAGCAGCCATAATTACGAGCAGTACTTC
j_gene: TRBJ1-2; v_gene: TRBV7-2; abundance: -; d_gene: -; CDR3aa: CASSLIARGINYGYTF; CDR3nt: TGTGCCAGCAGCTTAATTGCTAGGGGGATTAACTATGGCTACACCTTC
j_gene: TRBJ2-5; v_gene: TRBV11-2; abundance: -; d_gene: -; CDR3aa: CASSLGGTQYF; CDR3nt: TGTGCCAGCAGCTTAGGGGGGACCCAGTACTTC
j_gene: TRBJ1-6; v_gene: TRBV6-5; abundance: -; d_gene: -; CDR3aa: CASSYSHGDSPLHF; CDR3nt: TGTGCCAGCAGTTATTCTCACGGGGATTCACCCCTCCACTTT
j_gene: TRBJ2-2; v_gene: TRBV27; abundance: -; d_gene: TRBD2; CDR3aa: CASSGTSGGVTGELFF; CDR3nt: TGTGCCAGCAGTGGAACTAGCGGGGGGGTAACCGGGGAGCTGTTTTTT
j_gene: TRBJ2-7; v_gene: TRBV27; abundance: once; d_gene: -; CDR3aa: CASGVGSYYEQYF; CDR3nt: TGTGCCAGTGGGGTGGGGAGCTACTACGAGCAGTACTTC
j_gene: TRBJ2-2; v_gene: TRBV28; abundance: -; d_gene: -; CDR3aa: CASQTITGELFF; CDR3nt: TGTGCCAGCCAGACGATCACCGGGGAGCTGTTTTTT
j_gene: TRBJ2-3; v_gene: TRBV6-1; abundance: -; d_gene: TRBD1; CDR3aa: CASSLTGMVTDTQYF; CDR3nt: TGTGCCAGCAGTCTGACAGGGATGGTAACAGATACGCAGTATTTT
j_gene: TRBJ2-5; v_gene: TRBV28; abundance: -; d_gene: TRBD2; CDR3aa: CASKKFALADFETQYF; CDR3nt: TGTGCCAGCAAAAAGTTCGCACTAGCGGATTTTGAGACCCAGTACTTC
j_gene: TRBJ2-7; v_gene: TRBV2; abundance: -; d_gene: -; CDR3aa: CASSEVLGSYEQYF; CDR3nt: TGTGCCAGCAGTGAGGTTCTGGGCTCCTACGAGCAGTACTTC
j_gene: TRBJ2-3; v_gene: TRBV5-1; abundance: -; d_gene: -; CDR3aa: CASSPPAGQRVVFTDTQYF; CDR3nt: TGCGCCAGCAGTCCCCCCGCAGGGCAGAGGGTGGTCTTCACAGATACGCAGTATTTT
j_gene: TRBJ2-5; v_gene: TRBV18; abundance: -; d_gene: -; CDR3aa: CASSLYQETQYF; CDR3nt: TGTGCCAGCTCACTGTACCAAGAGACCCAGTACTTC
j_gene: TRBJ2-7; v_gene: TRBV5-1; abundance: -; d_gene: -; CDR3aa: CASSGGTASYEQYF; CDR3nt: TGCGCCAGCAGCGGCGGGACAGCCTCCTACGAGCAGTACTTC
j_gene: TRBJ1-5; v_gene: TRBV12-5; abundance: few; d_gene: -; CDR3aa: CASGTQRANQPQHF; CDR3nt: TGTGCTAGTGGTACTCAGAGAGCTAATCAGCCCCAGCATTTT
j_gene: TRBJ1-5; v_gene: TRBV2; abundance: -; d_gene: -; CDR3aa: CASNEGSSNQPQHF; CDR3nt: TGTGCCAGCAACGAGGGCAGTAGCAATCAGCCCCAGCATTTT
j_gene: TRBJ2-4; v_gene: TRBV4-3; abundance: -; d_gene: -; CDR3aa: CASSQDPDGRAAKNIQYF; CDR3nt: TGCGCCAGCAGCCAAGATCCTGACGGCCGGGCGGCCAAAAACATTCAGTACTTC
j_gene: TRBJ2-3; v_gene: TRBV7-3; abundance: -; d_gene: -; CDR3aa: CASSPRDKRGDTQYF; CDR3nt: TGTGCCAGCAGTCCCCGGGATAAGCGAGGGGATACGCAGTATTTT
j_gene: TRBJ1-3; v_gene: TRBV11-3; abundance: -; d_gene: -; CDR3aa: CASSLDSALSSGNTIYF; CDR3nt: TGTGCCAGCAGCTTAGATTCGGCTCTAAGCTCTGGAAACACCATATATTTT
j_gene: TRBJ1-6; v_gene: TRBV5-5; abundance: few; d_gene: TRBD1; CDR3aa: CASSLKWDRGVVHF; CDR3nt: TGTGCCAGCAGCCTAAAATGGGACAGGGGAGTAGTCCACTTT
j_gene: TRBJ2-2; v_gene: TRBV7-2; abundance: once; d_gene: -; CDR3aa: CASSRAGLTGELFF; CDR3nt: TGTGCCAGCAGCAGGGCAGGTCTCACCGGGGAGCTGTTTTTT
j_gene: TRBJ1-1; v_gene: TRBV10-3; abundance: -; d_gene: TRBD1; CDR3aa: CATRQGGGVLGTEAFF; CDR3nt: TGTGCCACCCGCCAGGGGGGGGGTGTTCTGGGCACTGAAGCTTTCTTT
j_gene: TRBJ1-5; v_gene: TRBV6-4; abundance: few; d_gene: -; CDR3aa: CARPYRSNQPQHF; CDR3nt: TGTGCCAGACCGTATCGGAGCAATCAGCCCCAGCATTTT
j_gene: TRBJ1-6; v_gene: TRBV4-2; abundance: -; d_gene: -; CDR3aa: CASSRQGAGAPYNSPLHF; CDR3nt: TGTGCCAGCAGCCGCCAAGGGGCAGGGGCCCCCTATAATTCACCCCTCCACTTT
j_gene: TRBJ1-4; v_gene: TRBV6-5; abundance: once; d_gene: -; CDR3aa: CASSYRVRDEKLFF; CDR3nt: TGTGCCAGCAGTTACAGGGTGAGGGATGAAAAACTGTTTTTT
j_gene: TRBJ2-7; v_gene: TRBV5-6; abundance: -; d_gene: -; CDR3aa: CASSLVLSPYEQYF; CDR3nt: TGTGCCAGCAGCTTGGTGTTGAGCCCCTACGAGCAGTACTTC
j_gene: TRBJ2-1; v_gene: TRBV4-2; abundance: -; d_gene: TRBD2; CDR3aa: CASSQAGGGNEQFF; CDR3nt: TGTGCCAGCAGCCAAGCGGGGGGAGGAAATGAGCAGTTCTTC
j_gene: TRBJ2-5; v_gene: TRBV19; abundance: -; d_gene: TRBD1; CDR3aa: CASSYGTGSRETQYF; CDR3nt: TGTGCCAGTAGTTACGGGACAGGTTCGAGGGAGACCCAGTACTTC
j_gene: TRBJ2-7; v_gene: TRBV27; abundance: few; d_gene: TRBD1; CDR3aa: CASSYSQGDEQYF; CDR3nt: TGTGCCAGCAGTTACTCACAGGGGGACGAGCAGTACTTC
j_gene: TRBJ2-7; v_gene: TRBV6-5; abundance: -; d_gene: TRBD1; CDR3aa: CASSYLGQGAYEQYF; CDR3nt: TGTGCCAGCAGTTACTTGGGACAGGGGGCCTACGAGCAGTACTTC
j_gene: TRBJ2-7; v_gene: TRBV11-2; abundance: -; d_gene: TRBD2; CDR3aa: CASSSLAGALRLDF; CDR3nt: TGTGCCAGCAGCTCCCTAGCGGGGGCCCTTCGGTTGGACTTC
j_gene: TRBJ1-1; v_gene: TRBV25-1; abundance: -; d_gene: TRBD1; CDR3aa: CASSVGTGTANTEAFF; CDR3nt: TGTGCCAGCAGTGTGGGGACAGGGACAGCCAACACTGAAGCTTTCTTT